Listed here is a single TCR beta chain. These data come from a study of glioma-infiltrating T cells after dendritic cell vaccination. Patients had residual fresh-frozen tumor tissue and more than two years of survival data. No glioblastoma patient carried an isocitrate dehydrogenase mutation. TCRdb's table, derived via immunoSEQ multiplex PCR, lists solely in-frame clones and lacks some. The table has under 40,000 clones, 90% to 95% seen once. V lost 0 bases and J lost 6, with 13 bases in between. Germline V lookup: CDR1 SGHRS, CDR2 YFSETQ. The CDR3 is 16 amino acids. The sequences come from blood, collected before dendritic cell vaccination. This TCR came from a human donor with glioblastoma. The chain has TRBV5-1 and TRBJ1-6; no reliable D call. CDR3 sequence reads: CASSLAGGLGNSPLHF. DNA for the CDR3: TGCGCCAGCAGCTTGGCCGGAGGGCTCGGTAATTCACCCCTCCACTTT.